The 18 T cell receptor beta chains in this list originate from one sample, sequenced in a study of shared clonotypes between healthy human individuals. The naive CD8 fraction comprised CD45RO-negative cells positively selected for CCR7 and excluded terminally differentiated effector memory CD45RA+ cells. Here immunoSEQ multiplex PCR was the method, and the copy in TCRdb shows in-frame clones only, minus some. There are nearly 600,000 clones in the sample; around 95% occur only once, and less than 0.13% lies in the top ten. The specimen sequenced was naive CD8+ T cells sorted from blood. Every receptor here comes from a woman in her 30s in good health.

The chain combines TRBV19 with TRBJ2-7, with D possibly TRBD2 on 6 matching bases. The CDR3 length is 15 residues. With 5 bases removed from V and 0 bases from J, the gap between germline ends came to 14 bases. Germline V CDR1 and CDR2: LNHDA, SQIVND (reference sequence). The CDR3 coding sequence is TGTGCCAGTAGTTGGGGACTGGTAGGCTCCTACGAGCAGTACTTC. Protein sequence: CASSWGLVGSYEQYF. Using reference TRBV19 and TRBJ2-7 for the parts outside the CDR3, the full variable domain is DGGITQSPKYLFRKEGQNVTLSCEQNLNHDAMYWYRQDPGQGLRLIYYSQIVNDFQKGDIAEGYSVSREKKESFPLTVTSAQKNPTAFYLCASSWGLVGSYEQYFGPGTRLTVT.

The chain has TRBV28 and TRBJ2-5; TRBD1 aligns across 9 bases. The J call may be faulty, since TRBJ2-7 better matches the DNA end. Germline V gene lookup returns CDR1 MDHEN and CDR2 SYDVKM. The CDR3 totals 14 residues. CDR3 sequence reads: CASSPGQGIYEQYF. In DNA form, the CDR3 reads TGTGCCAGCAGTCCGGGACAGGGTATCTACGAGCAGTACTTC.

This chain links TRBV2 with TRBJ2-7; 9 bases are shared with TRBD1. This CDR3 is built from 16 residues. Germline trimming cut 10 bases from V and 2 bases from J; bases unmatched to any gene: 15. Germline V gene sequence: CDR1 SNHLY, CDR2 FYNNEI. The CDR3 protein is CATILQDRGDTYEQYF. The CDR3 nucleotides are TGTGCCACCATACTCCAGGACAGGGGCGACACCTACGAGCAGTACTTC.

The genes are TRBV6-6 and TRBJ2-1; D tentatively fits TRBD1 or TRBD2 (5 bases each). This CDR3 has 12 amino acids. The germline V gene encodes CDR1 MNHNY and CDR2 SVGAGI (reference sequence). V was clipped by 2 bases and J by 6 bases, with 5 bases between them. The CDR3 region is CASSYGGNEQFF. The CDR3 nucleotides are TGTGCCAGCAGTTACGGGGGCAATGAGCAGTTCTTC.

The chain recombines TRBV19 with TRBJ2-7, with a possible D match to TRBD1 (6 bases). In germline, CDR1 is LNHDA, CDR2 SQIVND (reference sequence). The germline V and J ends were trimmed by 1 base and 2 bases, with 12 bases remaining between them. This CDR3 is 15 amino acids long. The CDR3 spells CASSIADSRPYEQYF. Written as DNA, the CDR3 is TGTGCCAGTAGTATAGCGGACAGCCGCCCCTACGAGCAGTACTTC.

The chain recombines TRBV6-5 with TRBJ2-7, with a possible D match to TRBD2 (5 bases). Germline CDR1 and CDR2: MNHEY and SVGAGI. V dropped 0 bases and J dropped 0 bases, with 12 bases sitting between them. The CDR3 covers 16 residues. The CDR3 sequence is CASSYSEEAISYEQYF. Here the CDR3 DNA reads TGTGCCAGCAGTTACTCGGAGGAAGCAATCTCCTACGAGCAGTACTTC.

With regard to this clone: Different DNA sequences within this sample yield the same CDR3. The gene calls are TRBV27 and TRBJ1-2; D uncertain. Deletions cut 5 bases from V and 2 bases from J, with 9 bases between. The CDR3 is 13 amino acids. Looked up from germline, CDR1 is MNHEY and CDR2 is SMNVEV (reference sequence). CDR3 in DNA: TGTGCCAGCAGTCCTGGACCGAACTATGGCTACACCTTC. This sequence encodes CASSPGPNYGYTF.

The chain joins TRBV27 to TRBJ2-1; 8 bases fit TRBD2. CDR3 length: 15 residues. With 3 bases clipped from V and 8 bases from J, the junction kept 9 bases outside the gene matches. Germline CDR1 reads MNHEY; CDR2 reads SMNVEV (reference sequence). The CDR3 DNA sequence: TGTGCCAGCAGTTTTAGCGGGACGTTTTACGATGAGCAGTTCTTC. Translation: CASSFSGTFYDEQFF.

As DNA, the CDR3 is TGTGCCGTCCACCCTGCGGGCGAAAGTTCGCAGTTCTTC. Amino acids: CAVHPAGESSQFF. This sequence joins TRBV28 and TRBJ2-1; D possibly corresponds to TRBD2 (5 bases). There are 13 residues in the CDR3. Looked up from germline, CDR1 is MDHEN and CDR2 is SYDVKM. V lost 11 bases to trimming and J lost 12 bases, with 23 bases between them.

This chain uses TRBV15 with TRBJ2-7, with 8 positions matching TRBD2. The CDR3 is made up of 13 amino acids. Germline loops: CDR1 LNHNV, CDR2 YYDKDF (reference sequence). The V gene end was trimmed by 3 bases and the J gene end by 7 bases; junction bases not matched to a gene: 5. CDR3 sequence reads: CATSSPSGSEQYF. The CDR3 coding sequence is TGTGCCACCAGCAGCCCTAGCGGGTCAGAGCAGTACTTC. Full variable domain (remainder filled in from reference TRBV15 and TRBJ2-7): DAMVIQNPRYQVTQFGKPVTLSCSQTLNHNVMYWYQQKSSQAPKLLFHYYDKDFNNEADTPDNFQSRRPNTSFCFLDIRSPGLGDTAMYLCATSSPSGSEQYFGPGTRLTVT.

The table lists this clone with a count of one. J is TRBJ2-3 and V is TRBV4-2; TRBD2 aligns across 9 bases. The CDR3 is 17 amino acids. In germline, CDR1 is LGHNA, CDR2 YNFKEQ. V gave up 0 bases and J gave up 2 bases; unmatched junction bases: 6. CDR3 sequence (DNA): TGTGCCAGCAGCCAAGATTATAGCGGGAGCCCCACAGATACGCAGTATTTT. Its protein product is CASSQDYSGSPTDTQYF.

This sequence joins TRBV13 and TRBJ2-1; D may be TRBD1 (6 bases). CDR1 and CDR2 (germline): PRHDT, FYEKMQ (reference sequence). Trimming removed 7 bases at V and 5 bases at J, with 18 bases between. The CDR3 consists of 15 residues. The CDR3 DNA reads TGTGCCAGCAACTCTCAGGGGACGGGGCACAATGAGCAGTTCTTC. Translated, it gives CASNSQGTGHNEQFF.

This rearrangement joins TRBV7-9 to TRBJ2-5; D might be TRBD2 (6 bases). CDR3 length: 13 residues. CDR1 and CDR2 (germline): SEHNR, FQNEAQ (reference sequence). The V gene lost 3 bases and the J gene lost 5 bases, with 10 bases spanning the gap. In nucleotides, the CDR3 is TGTGCCAGCAGCTTCACTGGAGGGGAGACCCAGTACTTC. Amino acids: CASSFTGGETQYF.

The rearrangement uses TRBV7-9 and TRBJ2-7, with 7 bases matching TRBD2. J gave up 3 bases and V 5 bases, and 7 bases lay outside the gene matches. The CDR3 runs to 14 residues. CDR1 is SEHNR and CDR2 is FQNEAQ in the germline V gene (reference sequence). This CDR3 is CASSIGLGGYEQYF. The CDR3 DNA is TGTGCCAGCAGCATCGGACTAGGCGGCTACGAGCAGTACTTC.

DNA for the CDR3: TGTGCCAGCCAACCAAGCCCAGCAAGAAACACCATATATTTT. Translated, it gives CASQPSPARNTIYF. This chain connects TRBV28 to TRBJ1-3; D is unresolved. The CDR3 loop spans 14 amino acids. Germline CDR1 and CDR2: MDHEN and SYDVKM. V shed 8 bases and J shed 5 bases, with 16 bases lying between them.

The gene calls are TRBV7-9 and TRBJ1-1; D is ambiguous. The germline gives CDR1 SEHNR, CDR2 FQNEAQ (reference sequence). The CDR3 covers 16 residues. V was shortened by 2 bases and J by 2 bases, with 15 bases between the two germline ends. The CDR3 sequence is CASSLTRREQNTEAFF. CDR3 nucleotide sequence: TGTGCCAGCAGCTTAACCCGCCGGGAACAAAACACTGAAGCTTTCTTT.

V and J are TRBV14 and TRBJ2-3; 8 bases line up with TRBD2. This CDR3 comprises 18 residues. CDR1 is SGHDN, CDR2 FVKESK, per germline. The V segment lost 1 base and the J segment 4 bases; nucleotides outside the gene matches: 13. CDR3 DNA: TGTGCCAGCAGCCAAGGAAAGGCGCGGGAGGAGTTGGCAGATACGCAGTATTTT. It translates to CASSQGKAREELADTQYF.

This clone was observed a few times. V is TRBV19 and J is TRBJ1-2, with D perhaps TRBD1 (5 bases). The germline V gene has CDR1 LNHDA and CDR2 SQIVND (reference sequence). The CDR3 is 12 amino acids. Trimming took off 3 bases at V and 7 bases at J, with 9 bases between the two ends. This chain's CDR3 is CASSIVGAGYTF. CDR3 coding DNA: TGTGCCAGTAGTATTGTAGGGGCTGGCTACACCTTC. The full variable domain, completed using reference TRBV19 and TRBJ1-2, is DGGITQSPKYLFRKEGQNVTLSCEQNLNHDAMYWYRQDPGQGLRLIYYSQIVNDFQKGDIAEGYSVSREKKESFPLTVTSAQKNPTAFYLCASSIVGAGYTFGSGTRLTVV.